This T cell receptor beta chain was found in a study of regulatory T cells in long-lasting Graves disease. This clonotype was seen a few times. What it binds is unknown. Trimming cost V 4 bases and J 4 bases, with 22 bases left between them. The CDR3 runs to 16 residues. The germline CDR1 and CDR2 sequences are GTSNPN and SVGIG (reference sequence). Building the TCR beta libraries relied on iRepertoire HTBI primers, and CDR3 regions underwent Arm-PCR. Using its own MiXCR run on the multiplex PCR reads, TCRdb lists one record per CDR3 protein. The sample includes 650,000 to 850,000 distinct CDR3 sequences, 25% to 35% of them seen just once. The sample's time point: persistent/refractory GD, antithyroid drugs over 5 years with positive TRAb. Following extraction of RNA from PBMCs, that RNA was used to make the TCR library. Study observations and caveats: TCR diversity was lower in persistent Graves' patients (versus newly diagnosed ones).

Source: peripheral blood mononuclear cells (PBMCs), taken when the disease was refractory, from a patient treated with antithyroid drugs. This rearrangement joins TRBV30 to TRBJ1-1; D perhaps matches TRBD1 (5 bases). This TCR came from a female donor with Graves disease. CDR3 DNA sequence: TGTGCCTGGACCCGAGGGATGGGGAACAGGATCACTGAAGCTTTCTTT. It yields the protein CAWTRGMGNRITEAFF.